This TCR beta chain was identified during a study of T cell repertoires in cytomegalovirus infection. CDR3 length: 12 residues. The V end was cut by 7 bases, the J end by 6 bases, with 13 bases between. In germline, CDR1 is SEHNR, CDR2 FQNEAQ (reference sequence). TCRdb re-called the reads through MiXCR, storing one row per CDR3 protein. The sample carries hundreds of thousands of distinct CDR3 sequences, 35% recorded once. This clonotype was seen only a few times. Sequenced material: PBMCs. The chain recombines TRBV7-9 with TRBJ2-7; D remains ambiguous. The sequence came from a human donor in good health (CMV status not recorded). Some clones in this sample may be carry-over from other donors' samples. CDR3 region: CASIQESGEQYF. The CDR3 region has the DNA TGTGCCAGCATCCAGGAATCTGGCGAGCAGTACTTC.